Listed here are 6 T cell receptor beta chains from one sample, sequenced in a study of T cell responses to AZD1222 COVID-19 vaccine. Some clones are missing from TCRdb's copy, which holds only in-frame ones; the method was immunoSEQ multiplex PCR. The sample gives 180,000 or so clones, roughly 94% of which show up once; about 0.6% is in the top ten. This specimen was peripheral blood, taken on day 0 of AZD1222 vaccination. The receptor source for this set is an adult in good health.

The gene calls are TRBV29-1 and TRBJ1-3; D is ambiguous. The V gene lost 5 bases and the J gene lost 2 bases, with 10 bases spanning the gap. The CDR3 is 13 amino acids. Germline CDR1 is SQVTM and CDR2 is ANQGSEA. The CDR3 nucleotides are TGCAGCGTTCTAGTATCAGCTGGAAACACCATATATTTT. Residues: CSVLVSAGNTIYF.

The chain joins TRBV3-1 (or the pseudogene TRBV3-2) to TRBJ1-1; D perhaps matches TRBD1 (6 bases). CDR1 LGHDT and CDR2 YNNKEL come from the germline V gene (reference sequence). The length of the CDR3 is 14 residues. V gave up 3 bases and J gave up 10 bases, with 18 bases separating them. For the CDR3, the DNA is TGTGCCAGCAGCCAGACGACAGGCGTGGGTCGAGCTTTCTTT. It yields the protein CASSQTTGVGRAFF.

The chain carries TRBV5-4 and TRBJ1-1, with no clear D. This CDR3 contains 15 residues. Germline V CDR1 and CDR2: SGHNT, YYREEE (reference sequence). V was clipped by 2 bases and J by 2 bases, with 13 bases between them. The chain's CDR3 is CASSFKVYSNTEAFF. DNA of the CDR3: TGTGCCAGCAGCTTTAAGGTATACAGCAACACTGAAGCTTTCTTT.

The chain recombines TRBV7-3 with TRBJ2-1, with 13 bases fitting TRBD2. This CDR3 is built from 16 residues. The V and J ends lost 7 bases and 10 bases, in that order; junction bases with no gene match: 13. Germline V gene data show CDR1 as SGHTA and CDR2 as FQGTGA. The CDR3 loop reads CASTPSGLAGVREQFF. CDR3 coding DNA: TGTGCCAGCACCCCCTCCGGACTAGCGGGAGTTCGGGAGCAGTTCTTC.

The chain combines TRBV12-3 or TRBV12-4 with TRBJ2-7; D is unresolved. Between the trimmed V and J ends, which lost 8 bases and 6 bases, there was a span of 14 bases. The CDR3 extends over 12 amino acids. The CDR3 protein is CASGLRPREQYF. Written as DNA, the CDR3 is TGTGCCAGCGGTCTCCGACCCCGCGAGCAGTACTTC.

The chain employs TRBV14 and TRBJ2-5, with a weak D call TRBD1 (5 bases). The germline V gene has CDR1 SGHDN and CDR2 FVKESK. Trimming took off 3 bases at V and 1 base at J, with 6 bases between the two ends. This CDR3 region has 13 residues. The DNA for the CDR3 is TGTGCCAGCAGCCAGGGGCCCCAAGAGACCCAGTACTTC. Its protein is CASSQGPQETQYF.